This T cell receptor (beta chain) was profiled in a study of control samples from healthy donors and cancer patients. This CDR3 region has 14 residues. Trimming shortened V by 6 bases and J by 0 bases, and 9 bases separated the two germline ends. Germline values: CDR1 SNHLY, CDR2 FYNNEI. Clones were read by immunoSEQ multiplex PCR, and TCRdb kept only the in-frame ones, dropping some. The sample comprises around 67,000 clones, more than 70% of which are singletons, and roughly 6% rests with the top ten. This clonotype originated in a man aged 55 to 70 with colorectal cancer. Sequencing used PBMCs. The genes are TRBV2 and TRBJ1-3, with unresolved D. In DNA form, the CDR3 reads TGTGCCAGCAGCGCGGTCCTCTCTGGAAACACCATATATTTT. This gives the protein CASSAVLSGNTIYF.